One and the same sample provided the 27 T cell receptor beta chains below, sequenced in a study of graft-versus-host responses after intestinal transplantation. Method: immunoSEQ multiplex PCR; TCRdb's copy keeps in-frame clones and lacks some. Counted here are some 130,000 clones, 85% to 95% occurring once; the ten biggest clones make up 2.5% to 3.5%. No antigen has been identified for these receptors. The source material was unstimulated CD8+ T cells sorted from spleen or lymph node cells, sampled before intestinal transplant. Receptors were obtained from a human donor who received an intestinal transplant.

The chain joins TRBV21-1 to TRBJ1-4; the table's D call, TRBD1, has no DNA check behind it. TRBV21-1 is assigned pseudogene status. The CDR3 totals 16 residues. The CDR3 reads CASSKGHTLTYEKLFF. CDR3 in DNA: TGTGCCAGCAGCAAAGGTCACACCCTCACCTATGAAAAACTGTTTTTT.

CDR3 nucleotides: TGTGCCAGCAGCGAGGGGACTAGCGGTTACAATGAGCAGTTCTTC. Its protein is CASSEGTSGYNEQFF. V and J are TRBV25-1 and TRBJ2-1; 11 nucleotides line up with TRBD2. Germline V CDR1 and CDR2: MGHDK, SYGVNS. CDR3 length: 15 amino acids. V dropped 6 bases and J dropped 4; count of bases not matched to a gene: 5. The entire variable domain, with the rest obtained from reference TRBV25-1 and TRBJ2-1, is as follows: EADIYQTPRYLVIGTGKKITLECSQTMGHDKMYWYQQDPGMELHLIHYSYGVNSTEKGDLSSESTVSRIRTEHFPLTLESARPSHTSQYLCASSEGTSGYNEQFFGPGTRLTVL.

The chain links TRBV19 to TRBJ2-7, with a weak D call TRBD1 (6 bases). Germline V gives CDR1 LNHDA, CDR2 SQIVND (reference sequence). The CDR3 consists of 14 residues. Trimming pared 6 bases from V and 0 bases from J, leaving 12 bases between. CDR3 residues: CASSRDTISYEQYF. CDR3 coding DNA: TGTGCCAGTAGCCGGGACACCATCTCCTACGAGCAGTACTTC.

The CDR3 protein is CASSLTSGEAPGSYEQYF. The CDR3 DNA follows: TGCGCCAGCAGTCTAACTAGCGGGGAAGCCCCCGGCTCCTACGAGCAGTACTTC. This chain joins TRBV4-3 and TRBJ2-7; TRBD2 matches at 10 bases. Looked up from germline, CDR1 is LGHNA and CDR2 is YSLEER. Germline trimming cut 6 bases from V and 0 bases from J; bases unmatched to any gene: 14. The CDR3 runs to 18 residues.

The chain is built from TRBV4-1 and TRBJ1-1; no definite D call. Trimming stripped 3 bases from V and 1 base from J, with 6 bases between. CDR1 MGHRA and CDR2 YSYEKL come from the germline V gene. This CDR3 spans 13 amino acids. The CDR3 reads CASSHGGNTEAFF. CDR3 bases: TGCGCCAGCAGCCATGGAGGGAACACTGAAGCTTTCTTT.

The genes are TRBV25-1 and TRBJ2-1; TRBD2 agrees at 7 bases. The CDR3 contains 14 residues. Germline loops: CDR1 MGHDK, CDR2 SYGVNS. Trimming removed 4 bases from V and 5 bases from J; junction bases left unmatched: 5. The CDR3 spells CASSGLRENNEQFF. CDR3 nucleotides: TGTGCCAGCAGTGGTCTGCGGGAGAACAATGAGCAGTTCTTC.

V and J are TRBV4-1 and TRBJ1-2; 7 bases match TRBD1. Germline V gene data show CDR1 as MGHRA and CDR2 as YSYEKL. The CDR3 is made up of 15 amino acids. With 1 base clipped from V and 6 bases from J, the junction kept 8 bases outside the gene matches. The CDR3 bases are TGCGCCAGCAGCCAAGCCACAGGGGTCGGGGATGGCTACACCTTC. Residues: CASSQATGVGDGYTF.

This sequence joins TRBV5-6 and TRBJ2-1, with D unclear. Looked up from germline, CDR1 is SGHDT and CDR2 is YYEEEE. Trimming pared 1 base from V and 4 bases from J, leaving 12 bases between. The CDR3 spans 15 residues. The CDR3: CASSLTPGSYNEQFF. CDR3 coding DNA: TGTGCCAGCAGCTTGACGCCAGGTTCTTACAATGAGCAGTTCTTC.

The chain has TRBV30 and TRBJ2-1, with a weak D call TRBD1 (6 bases). The CDR3 length is 14 residues. V lost 5 bases and J lost 1, with 12 bases in between. The germline CDR1 and CDR2 sequences are GTSNPN and SVGIG (reference sequence). The CDR3 is CAWGHGTSYNEQFF. The CDR3 nucleotides read TGTGCCTGGGGTCACGGGACATCCTACAATGAGCAGTTCTTC.

The rearrangement joins TRBV6-5 to TRBJ2-1, with D possibly matching TRBD1 (5 bases). V dropped 4 bases and J dropped 7 bases, with 8 bases sitting between them. CDR1 MNHEY and CDR2 SVGAGI come from the germline V gene. The CDR3 spans 12 residues. The CDR3 nucleotides read TGTGCCAGCAGTTTTAGGGGAAATGAGCAGTTCTTC. Amino acid sequence: CASSFRGNEQFF.

This clone has a single count. The chain carries TRBV27 and TRBJ1-2; D perhaps matches TRBD1 (5 bases). The germline V gene encodes CDR1 MNHEY and CDR2 SMNVEV (reference sequence). The CDR3 contains 11 residues. The CDR3 nucleotides are TGTGCTAGCGGGGGAAACTATGGCTACACCTTC. Its protein is CASGGNYGYTF.

This clone was picked up one time. This chain uses TRBV6-5 with TRBJ1-2; 10 bases are a match to TRBD1. Trimming at V came to 0 bases and at J to 8 bases, leaving 6 bases not matched to a gene. This CDR3 has 15 amino acids. The germline V gene encodes CDR1 MNHEY and CDR2 SVGAGI. The CDR3 protein is CASSYSGTGAEGYTF. CDR3 coding DNA: TGTGCCAGCAGTTACTCCGGGACAGGGGCGGAGGGCTACACCTTC.

The genes are TRBV28 and TRBJ2-1; 7 bases agree with TRBD1. This CDR3 has 17 residues. V dropped 5 bases and J dropped 4; count of bases not matched to a gene: 14. Per germline, CDR1 MDHEN and CDR2 SYDVKM. The chain's CDR3 is CASSPPQHRTGYNEQFF. DNA for the CDR3: TGTGCCAGCAGTCCCCCACAGCATAGGACAGGATACAATGAGCAGTTCTTC.

The chain couples TRBV27 to TRBJ2-1; a weak D match, TRBD2 (5 bases). Germline V gene lookup returns CDR1 MNHEY and CDR2 SMNVEV (reference sequence). There are 13 residues in the CDR3. Between the trimmed V and J ends, which lost 10 bases and 7 bases, there was a span of 17 bases. The DNA of the CDR3 is TGTGCCACCACCGGGAACCCTTGGAATGAGCAGTTCTTC. This codes for CATTGNPWNEQFF.

This clone showed up just once. This chain joins TRBV7-8 and TRBJ1-1; the D gene is possibly TRBD1 (5 bases). Germline CDR1 and CDR2: SGHVS and FQNEAQ. The CDR3 length is 13 residues. With 7 bases removed from V and 1 base from J, the gap between germline ends came to 10 bases. CDR3 DNA sequence: TGTGCCAGCACCCCGGGGGGGAACACTGAAGCTTTCTTT. This codes for CASTPGGNTEAFF.

This clone was recorded a few times. V usage is TRBV5-8 and J usage is TRBJ2-7; 7 bases fit TRBD2. J was trimmed by 6 bases and V by 3 bases; bases with no gene match: 9. The CDR3 extends over 14 amino acids. CDR1 is SGHTS and CDR2 is YDEGEE in the germline V gene. The CDR3 is CASSWGGAGSEQYF. CDR3 coding DNA: TGTGCCAGCAGCTGGGGGGGAGCAGGTAGCGAGCAGTACTTC.

V and J are TRBV28 and TRBJ2-7; the match to TRBD2 covers 8 bases. The V gene's germline CDR1 is MDHEN and CDR2 SYDVKM. J was trimmed by 6 bases and V by 11 bases; bases with no gene match: 27. The CDR3 totals 18 residues. For the CDR3, the DNA is TGTGCCGCATTCGACCCCGGGGGTTTCTATGGCGGGAGGCCCGAGCAGTACTTC. Encoded protein: CAAFDPGGFYGGRPEQYF. The variable domain in full, completed from reference TRBV28 and TRBJ2-7, reads DVKVTQSSRYLVKRTGEKVFLECVQDMDHENMFWYRQDPGLGLRLIYFSYDVKMKEKGDIPEGYSVSREKKERFSLILESASTNQTSMYLCAAFDPGGFYGGRPEQYFGPGTRLTVT.

DNA for the CDR3: TGCGCCAGCAGCTTAGGCGGACAGGGCTCCTACAATGAGCAGTTCTTC. Protein: CASSLGGQGSYNEQFF. V and J are TRBV5-1 and TRBJ2-1; 8 positions match TRBD1. CDR3 length: 16 amino acids. In germline, CDR1 is SGHRS, CDR2 YFSETQ. V was pared by 2 bases and J by 0 bases, with 4 bases of the junction left unmatched.

V usage is TRBV6-1 and J usage is TRBJ2-3; TRBD2 is a possible D gene (7 bases). Germline assignment: CDR1 MNHNS and CDR2 SASEGT. This CDR3 has 15 residues. V lost 2 bases and J 6 bases, leaving 15 bases between the germline ends. The DNA of the CDR3 is TGTGCCAGCAGTGAATGGGGCGGGGGCCTGGATACGCAGTATTTT. Its translation is CASSEWGGGLDTQYF.

The chain couples TRBV4-1 to TRBJ2-1; 7 bases agree with TRBD2. The V segment lost 6 bases and the J segment 5 bases; nucleotides outside the gene matches: 16. Germline values: CDR1 MGHRA, CDR2 YSYEKL. The CDR3 has 17 residues. The CDR3 loop reads CASSSKFAGEYHNEQFF. The CDR3 DNA reads TGCGCCAGCAGTTCCAAGTTCGCGGGAGAGTACCACAATGAGCAGTTCTTC.

The gene calls are TRBV6-1 and TRBJ1-1; D not resolved. CDR1 is MNHNS and CDR2 is SASEGT in the germline V gene. This CDR3 is 12 amino acids long. The germline V and J ends were trimmed by 10 bases and 2 bases, with 11 bases remaining between them. CDR3 in amino acids: CATPYGNTEAFF. The CDR3 nucleotides are TGTGCCACTCCTTACGGTAACACTGAAGCTTTCTTT.

A note on this clone: The junction differs from germline at one of its ends, possibly a read error. The V and J genes are TRBV19 and TRBJ2-1, with D maybe TRBD2 (6 bases). Germline CDR1 is LNHDA and CDR2 is SQIVND (reference sequence). The CDR3 sequence is 15 residues long. Written as DNA, the CDR3 is TGTGCCAGTCGTATAGTTTGGGGTGGGGGGACTGAGCAGTTCTTC. Translation gives CASRIVWGGGTEQFF.

Of note for this clone: This CDR3 is also generated by other DNA sequences in the sample. The chain joins TRBV9 to TRBJ2-7, with 7 bases identical to TRBD2. V trimming: 0 bases; J trimming: 0 bases; junction bases outside the gene matches: 3. This CDR3 is 15 amino acids long. The germline V gene has CDR1 SGDLS and CDR2 YYNGEE. CDR3 sequence: CASSVGASGSYEQYF. CDR3 in DNA: TGTGCCAGCAGCGTAGGGGCTAGCGGCTCCTACGAGCAGTACTTC.

The rearrangement uses TRBV4-1 and TRBJ2-1; 7 bases are shared with TRBD2. Per the germline V gene, CDR1 is MGHRA and CDR2 is YSYEKL. The CDR3 has 16 amino acids. The J segment lost 8 bases and the V segment lost 0 bases, leaving 10 bases of the junction unmatched. The CDR3 sequence is CASSQEEGGPHYEQFF. The DNA of the CDR3 is TGCGCCAGCAGCCAAGAGGAGGGAGGGCCTCATTATGAGCAGTTCTTC.

The chain uses TRBV10-3 and TRBJ2-1, with 7 positions matching TRBD2. CDR1 ENHRY and CDR2 SYGVKD come from the germline V gene. Germline trimming cut 0 bases from V and 4 bases from J; bases unmatched to any gene: 6. This CDR3 comprises 16 residues. This CDR3 is CAISESREDGYNEQFF. The DNA for the CDR3 is TGTGCCATCAGTGAGTCCCGGGAGGATGGTTACAATGAGCAGTTCTTC.

The gene calls are TRBV6-6 and TRBJ2-1, with D unclear. Trimming left V 5 bases short and J 3 bases short, with 5 bases between. The CDR3 covers 12 residues. Germline V lookup: CDR1 MNHNY, CDR2 SVGAGI (reference sequence). The CDR3 loop reads CASSRDYNEQFF. The CDR3 DNA sequence: TGTGCCAGCAGTCGCGACTACAATGAGCAGTTCTTC.

The chain recombines TRBV6-1 with TRBJ1-5, with D hard to call. Germline V gene data show CDR1 as MNHNS and CDR2 as SASEGT. V lost 5 bases to trimming and J lost 4 bases, with 9 bases between them. The CDR3 totals 13 residues. For the CDR3, the DNA is TGTGCCAGCAGTTATACTCCGAATCAGCCCCAGCATTTT. The encoded protein is CASSYTPNQPQHF.